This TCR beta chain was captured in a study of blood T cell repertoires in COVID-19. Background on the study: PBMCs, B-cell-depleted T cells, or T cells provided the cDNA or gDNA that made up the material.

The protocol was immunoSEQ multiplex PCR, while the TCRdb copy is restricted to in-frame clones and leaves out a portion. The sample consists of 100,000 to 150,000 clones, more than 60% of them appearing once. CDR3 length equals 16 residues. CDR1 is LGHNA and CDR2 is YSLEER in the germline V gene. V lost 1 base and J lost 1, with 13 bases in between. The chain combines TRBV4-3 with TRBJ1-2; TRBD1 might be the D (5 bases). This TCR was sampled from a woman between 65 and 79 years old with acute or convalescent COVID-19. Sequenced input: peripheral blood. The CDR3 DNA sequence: TGCGCCAGCAGCCAAGTGGGAGGGGACCTTAACTATGGCTACACCTTC. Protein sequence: CASSQVGGDLNYGYTF.